The 25 T cell receptor beta chains listed next were all sequenced from one sample in a study of cytomegalovirus exposure and HLA in healthy donors. This PCR relied on a set of 60 Vbeta primers and 13 Jbeta primers. Sequencing used immunoSEQ multiplex PCR; TCRdb keeps in-frame clones, though not all of them. The data contain approximately 100,000 clones, approximately 80% of them seen just once; the ten biggest clones take up more than 1%. The sequenced sample was PBMCs. All receptors derive from a woman under 30 in good health and CMV-seronegative.

This chain joins TRBV4-3 and TRBJ2-7, with 11 bases that match TRBD2. The length of the CDR3 is 19 residues. The germline CDR1 and CDR2 sequences are LGHNA and YSLEER. The trim removed 0 bases at V and 0 bases at J, leaving 10 bases unmatched. The CDR3 region is CASSQDLAGGTTYSYEQYF. The CDR3 DNA reads TGCGCCAGCAGCCAAGATCTAGCGGGGGGCACAACATACTCCTACGAGCAGTACTTC.

The chain employs TRBV5-1 and TRBJ2-7; TRBD1 might be the D (5 bases). From germline, CDR1 is SGHRS and CDR2 YFSETQ. Between the trimmed V and J ends, which lost 1 base and 6 bases, there was a span of 11 bases. The CDR3 runs to 13 residues. CDR3 nucleotide sequence: TGCGCCAGCAGCTTGCCGTCAGGGCGCGAGCAGTACTTC. Translating it yields CASSLPSGREQYF. The whole variable domain, filled in from reference TRBV5-1 and TRBJ2-7, reads KAGVTQTPRYLIKTRGQQVTLSCSPISGHRSVSWYQQTPGQGLQFLFEYFSETQRNKGNFPGRFSGRQFSNSRSEMNVSTLELGDSALYLCASSLPSGREQYFGPGTRLTVT.

The V call is TRBV27, the J call TRBJ1-1, with D maybe TRBD1 (6 bases). The germline V gene has CDR1 MNHEY and CDR2 SMNVEV (reference sequence). V lost 4 bases to trimming and J lost 5 bases, with 11 bases between them. CDR3 length: 13 residues. CDR3 amino acids: CASSSQGRTEAFF. The CDR3 nucleotides read TGTGCCAGCAGTTCCCAGGGGCGGACTGAAGCTTTCTTT.

The chain recombines TRBV11-3 with TRBJ1-5; no clear D. Per the germline V gene, CDR1 is SGHNT and CDR2 is YENEEA. This CDR3 spans 16 amino acids. V was cut by 2 bases and J by 4 bases, with 15 bases left in between. Here the CDR3 reads CASSLLIRSENQPQHF. In DNA form, the CDR3 reads TGTGCCAGCAGCTTATTGATTCGGAGCGAAAATCAGCCCCAGCATTTT.

The CDR3 coding sequence is TGCGCCAGCATTACCGGGACTGGCGGGAGCGGGACCCAGTACTTC. Protein sequence: CASITGTGGSGTQYF. This rearrangement joins TRBV5-1 to TRBJ2-5; TRBD2 agrees at 7 bases. Germline V gene sequence: CDR1 SGHRS, CDR2 YFSETQ. V dropped 6 bases and J dropped 7; count of bases not matched to a gene: 15. The CDR3 covers 15 residues.

The V gene is TRBV7-7, the J gene TRBJ2-5; D unclear. The germline V gene has CDR1 SSHAT and CDR2 FNYEAQ (reference sequence). The germline V and J ends were trimmed by 4 bases and 5 bases, with 8 bases remaining between them. The CDR3 runs to 12 residues. CDR3 in amino acids: CASSSTGETQYF. Here the CDR3 DNA reads TGTGCCAGCAGCTCCACCGGGGAGACCCAGTACTTC.

This chain connects TRBV7-2 to TRBJ1-1; tentatively, D is TRBD1 (5 bases). This CDR3 spans 16 amino acids. Trimming left V 5 bases short and J 4 bases short, with 20 bases between. The germline V gene encodes CDR1 SGHTA and CDR2 FQGNSA. The CDR3 loop is CASSPRAGTGGTEAFF. As DNA, the CDR3 is TGTGCCAGCAGCCCGCGAGCCGGGACGGGGGGCACTGAAGCTTTCTTT.

This clone came up once. The chain joins TRBV7-2 to TRBJ2-2; the D is unclear. Germline CDR1 SGHTA, CDR2 FQGNSA. The CDR3 is 16 amino acids. Trimming left V 3 bases short and J 7 bases short, with 18 bases between. The CDR3 coding sequence is TGTGCCAGCAGCTTGGATGGGCCAGACCCCGGCGGGGAGCTGTTTTTT. It yields the protein CASSLDGPDPGGELFF.

The chain links TRBV7-2 to TRBJ2-1; D is possibly TRBD2 (6 bases). The CDR3 is 15 amino acids. Germline loops: CDR1 SGHTA, CDR2 FQGNSA. Trimming took 1 base from V and 12 from J, leaving 19 bases between them. The CDR3 loop is CASSLDLMTSVVQFF. In DNA, the CDR3 is TGTGCCAGCAGCTTAGACCTAATGACTAGTGTGGTGCAGTTCTTC.

As concerns this clone: The germline gene is not matched at one end of the junction; a read error may be the cause. The CDR3 nucleotides are TGTGCTAGCAGCCCCCGACTAGCGGGGAAAGAGACCCAGTACTTC. Translation: CASSPRLAGKETQYF. This sequence joins TRBV7-7 and TRBJ2-5, with TRBD2 matching over 11 bases. The CDR3 sequence is 15 residues long. Germline-derived CDR1 and CDR2 are SSHAT and FNYEAQ (reference sequence).

The chain uses TRBV5-4 and TRBJ2-3; 14 bases are a match to TRBD2. Germline V gene lookup returns CDR1 SGHNT and CDR2 YYREEE (reference sequence). Germline trimming cut 0 bases from V and 6 bases from J; bases unmatched to any gene: 3. This CDR3 has 16 residues. The CDR3 DNA is TGTGCCAGCAGCTTGGGACTAGCGGGGGGGGTGGATACGCAGTATTTT. Translating it yields CASSLGLAGGVDTQYF.

The V call is TRBV11-1, the J call TRBJ2-7, with D possibly TRBD1 on 5 matching bases. This CDR3 contains 14 residues. V was clipped by 3 bases and J by 5 bases, with 14 bases between them. Germline lookup yields CDR1 SGHAT and CDR2 FQDESV (reference sequence). The CDR3 DNA reads as TGTGCCAGCAGCTTTTCCAGGGTGGACCACGAGCAGTACTTC. As protein: CASSFSRVDHEQYF.

The rearrangement links TRBV9 to TRBJ1-3, with 7 nucleotides matching TRBD1. After removal of 3 bases from V and 0 bases from J, the junction contained 6 bases not matched to a gene. This CDR3 comprises 16 residues. CDR1 SGDLS and CDR2 YYNGEE come from the germline V gene. The chain's CDR3 is CASSGTTGASGNTIYF. Here the CDR3 DNA reads TGTGCCAGCAGCGGTACTACAGGGGCCTCTGGAAACACCATATATTTT.

This clone was counted a single time. The chain uses TRBV27 and TRBJ2-1; TRBD2 agrees at 11 bases. Germline CDR1 is MNHEY and CDR2 is SMNVEV (reference sequence). Trimming at V came to 5 bases and at J to 4 bases, leaving 4 bases not matched to a gene. This CDR3 has 15 residues. DNA for the CDR3: TGTGCCAGCAGTCCGACTAGCGGGAAATACAATGAGCAGTTCTTC. Translated: CASSPTSGKYNEQFF.

This clone turned up a few times. The chain uses TRBV7-9 and TRBJ1-6; 9 positions agree with TRBD1. V lost 5 bases and J lost 10; bases outside the gene matches: 12. This CDR3 comprises 16 residues. Germline CDR1 is SEHNR and CDR2 is FQNEAQ (reference sequence). DNA for the CDR3: TGTGCCAGCAGCCGACAACAGGGGGCAGTTGTGTCACCCCTCCACTTT. Protein product: CASSRQQGAVVSPLHF.

The chain employs TRBV28 and TRBJ2-3; 9 nucleotides agree with TRBD1. Trimming removed 4 bases from V and 0 bases from J; junction bases left unmatched: 14. The CDR3 covers 19 residues. Germline V gene data show CDR1 as MDHEN and CDR2 as SYDVKM. The DNA for the CDR3 is TGTGCCAGCAGTTCGCCCGGGACAGGGTTGGGTACTAGCACAGATACGCAGTATTTT. This encodes CASSSPGTGLGTSTDTQYF.

The chain joins TRBV2 to TRBJ2-1, with TRBD1 matching 12 bases. CDR1 SNHLY and CDR2 FYNNEI come from the germline V gene. The CDR3 contains 15 residues. After removal of 5 bases from V and 2 bases from J, the junction contained 1 base not matched to a gene. The CDR3 coding sequence is TGTGCCAGCAGTCGGGACAGGGGGCCCTACAATGAGCAGTTCTTC. Amino acids: CASSRDRGPYNEQFF.

The V gene is TRBV5-1, the J gene TRBJ2-5; 7 bases match TRBD2. Germline-derived CDR1 and CDR2 are SGHRS and YFSETQ. The CDR3 is 15 amino acids. V gave up 0 bases and J gave up 3 bases; unmatched junction bases: 5. The CDR3 DNA reads TGCGCCAGCAGCTTGGGCGGGGGTTTCAAAGAGACCCAGTACTTC. Translation gives CASSLGGGFKETQYF.

The chain combines TRBV7-2 with TRBJ2-1; D perhaps matches TRBD1 (5 bases). The CDR3 has 14 amino acids. Per germline, CDR1 SGHTA and CDR2 FQGNSA. V lost 1 base and J lost 5, with 9 bases in between. CDR3 sequence reads: CASSLDPGNNEQFF. CDR3 nucleotide sequence: TGTGCCAGCAGCTTAGATCCAGGGAACAATGAGCAGTTCTTC.

V is TRBV29-1 and J is TRBJ2-5; D is perhaps TRBD2 (7 bases). The CDR3 is 15 residues long. The V and J ends lost 5 bases and 5 bases respectively, with 21 bases between them. Germline CDR1 SQVTM, CDR2 ANQGSEA. The DNA for the CDR3 is TGCAGCGTTTTCAGGGGCGGGAGACGCGAGGAGACCCAGTACTTC. It is translated as CSVFRGGRREETQYF.

The V gene is TRBV9, the J gene TRBJ1-4, with TRBD1 matching over 7 bases. Trimming at V came to 4 bases and at J to 3 bases, leaving 6 bases not matched to a gene. The CDR3 contains 15 residues. Germline V CDR1 and CDR2: SGDLS, YYNGEE. CDR3 sequence reads: CASSLRQGPNEKLFF. The CDR3 nucleotides are TGTGCCAGCAGCCTCCGACAGGGTCCTAATGAAAAACTGTTTTTT. The variable domain in full, completed from reference TRBV9 and TRBJ1-4, reads DSGVTQTPKHLITATGQRVTLRCSPRSGDLSVYWYQQSLDQGLQFLIQYYNGEERAKGNILERFSAQQFPDLHSELNLSSLELGDSALYFCASSLRQGPNEKLFFGSGTQLSVL.

This chain connects TRBV6-6 to TRBJ2-5, with 10 bases identical to TRBD1. The DNA matches TRBJ2-7 better at its end, which makes the J call doubtful. The CDR3 is made up of 16 amino acids. Germline V gene data show CDR1 as MNHNY and CDR2 as SVGAGI (reference sequence). Written as DNA, the CDR3 is TGTGCCAGCAGTTACCCAAAGTGGGACAGGGGACACGAGCAGTACTTC. Its protein is CASSYPKWDRGHEQYF.

This clone has a handful of counts. This chain links TRBV11-2 with TRBJ2-5; possibly TRBD1 for D (6 bases). Germline values: CDR1 SGHAT, CDR2 FQNNGV. The CDR3 spans 19 residues. V was pared by 4 bases and J by 4 bases, with 28 bases between. The CDR3 region is CASSSFPTLSQGFGETQYF. CDR3 DNA: TGTGCCAGCAGCTCGTTTCCCACGCTGTCACAGGGTTTTGGAGAGACCCAGTACTTC.

The DNA for the CDR3 is TGTGCCAGCAGCGTGGCCCCCGCAGATACGCAGTATTTT. Translating gives CASSVAPADTQYF. V usage is TRBV7-3 and J usage is TRBJ2-3; no definite D call. This CDR3 is 13 amino acids long. Germline CDR1 SGHTA, CDR2 FQGTGA. The V end lost 5 bases, the J end lost 4 bases, and 10 bases lay between the germline ends.

The rearrangement links TRBV5-8 to TRBJ2-5; TRBD2 is a possible D gene (5 bases). From germline, CDR1 is SGHTS and CDR2 YDEGEE. The V end was cut by 1 base, the J end by 4 bases, with 17 bases between. This CDR3 contains 16 residues. The CDR3 spells CASSLFKATGGETQYF. CDR3 bases: TGTGCCAGCAGCTTGTTTAAGGCAACCGGAGGAGAGACCCAGTACTTC.